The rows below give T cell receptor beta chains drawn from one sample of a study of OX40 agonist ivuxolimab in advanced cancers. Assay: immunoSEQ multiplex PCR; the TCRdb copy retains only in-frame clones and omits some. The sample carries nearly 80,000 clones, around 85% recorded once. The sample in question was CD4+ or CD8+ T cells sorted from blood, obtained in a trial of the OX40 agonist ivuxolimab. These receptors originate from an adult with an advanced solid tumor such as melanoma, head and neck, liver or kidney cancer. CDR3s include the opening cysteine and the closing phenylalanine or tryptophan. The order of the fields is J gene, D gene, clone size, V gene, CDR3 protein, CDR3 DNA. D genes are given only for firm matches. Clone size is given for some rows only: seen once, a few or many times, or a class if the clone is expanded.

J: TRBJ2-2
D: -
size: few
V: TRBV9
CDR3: CASSVDSVTNTGELFF
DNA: TGTGCCAGCAGCGTAGATTCGGTAACCAACACCGGGGAGCTGTTTTTT

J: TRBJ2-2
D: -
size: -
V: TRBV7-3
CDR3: CASSRGGPTGELFF
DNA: TGTGCCAGCAGCCGCGGGGGCCCCACCGGGGAGCTGTTTTTT

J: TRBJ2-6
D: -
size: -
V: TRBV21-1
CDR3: CASSNGVSGANVLTF
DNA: TGTGCCAGCAGCAATGGGGTATCTGGGGCCAACGTCCTGACTTTC

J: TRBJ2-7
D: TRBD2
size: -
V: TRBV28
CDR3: CASSFLAGGSYEQYF
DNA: TGTGCCAGCAGTTTTCTAGCGGGAGGATCCTACGAGCAGTACTTC

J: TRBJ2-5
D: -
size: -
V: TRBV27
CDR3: CASSSSMGRSEETQYF
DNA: TGTGCCAGCAGTTCTAGTATGGGCAGAAGCGAAGAGACCCAGTACTTC

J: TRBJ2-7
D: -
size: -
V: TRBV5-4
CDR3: CASSVGRSSYEQYF
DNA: TGTGCCAGCAGCGTCGGACGGAGCTCCTACGAGCAGTACTTC

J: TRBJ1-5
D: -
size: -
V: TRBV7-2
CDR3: CASSRETEQPQHF
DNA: TGTGCCAGCAGCCGGGAGACCGAACAGCCCCAGCATTTT

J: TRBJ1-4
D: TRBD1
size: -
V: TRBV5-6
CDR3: CASSWQGQREKLFF
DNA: TGTGCCAGCAGCTGGCAGGGACAGAGGGAAAAACTGTTTTTT

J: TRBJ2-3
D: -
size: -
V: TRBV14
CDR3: CASSPRGSETDTQYF
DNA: TGTGCCAGCAGCCCCCGAGGGAGCGAGACAGATACGCAGTATTTT

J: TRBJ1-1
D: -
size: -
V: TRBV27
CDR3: CASSLWGGDNTEAFF
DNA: TGTGCCAGCAGTTTATGGGGGGGCGACAACACTGAAGCTTTCTTT

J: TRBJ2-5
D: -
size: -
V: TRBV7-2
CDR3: CASSRPQETQYF
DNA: TGTGCCAGCAGCCGACCTCAAGAGACCCAGTACTTC

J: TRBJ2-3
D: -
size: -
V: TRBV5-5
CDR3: CASSFLTRTDTQYF
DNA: TGTGCCAGCAGCTTCTTGACACGCACAGATACGCAGTATTTT

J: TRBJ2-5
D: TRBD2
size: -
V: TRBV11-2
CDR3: CASARAASGGTQYF
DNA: TGTGCCAGCGCCCGGGCAGCCTCGGGGGGGACCCAGTACTTC

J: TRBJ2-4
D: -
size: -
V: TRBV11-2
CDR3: CASSFSGGDKNIQYF
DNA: TGTGCCAGCAGCTTTTCGGGCGGGGACAAAAACATTCAGTACTTC

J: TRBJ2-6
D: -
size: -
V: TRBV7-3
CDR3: CASSFGGANVLTF
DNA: TGTGCCAGCAGCTTTGGAGGGGCCAACGTCCTGACTTTC

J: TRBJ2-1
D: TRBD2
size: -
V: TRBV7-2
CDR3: CASSRAGTSNEQFF
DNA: TGTGCCAGCAGCCGTGCCGGGACTAGCAATGAGCAGTTCTTC

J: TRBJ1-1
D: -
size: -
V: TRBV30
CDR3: CAWSPRGNTEAFF
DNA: TGTGCCTGGAGTCCCCGAGGGAACACTGAAGCTTTCTTT

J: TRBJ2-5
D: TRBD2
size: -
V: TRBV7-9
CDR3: CASSSGGWETQYF
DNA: TGTGCCAGCAGCTCGGGGGGATGGGAGACCCAGTACTTC

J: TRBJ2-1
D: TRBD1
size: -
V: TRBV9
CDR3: CASSIGTGGHNEQFF
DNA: TGTGCCAGCAGCATAGGGACAGGGGGCCACAATGAGCAGTTCTTC

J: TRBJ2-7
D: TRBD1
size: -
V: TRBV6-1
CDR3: CASSAGTGGSYEQYF
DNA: TGTGCCAGCAGTGCGGGGACAGGGGGCTCCTACGAGCAGTACTTC

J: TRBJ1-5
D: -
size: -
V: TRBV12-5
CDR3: CASGLPRQPQHF
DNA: TGTGCTAGTGGTTTGCCCCGACAGCCCCAGCATTTT